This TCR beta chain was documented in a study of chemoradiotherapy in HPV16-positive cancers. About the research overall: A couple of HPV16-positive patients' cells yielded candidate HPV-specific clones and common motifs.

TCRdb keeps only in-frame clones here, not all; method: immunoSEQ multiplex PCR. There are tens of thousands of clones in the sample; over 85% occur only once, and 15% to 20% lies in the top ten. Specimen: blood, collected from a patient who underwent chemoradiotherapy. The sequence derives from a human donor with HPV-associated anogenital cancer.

CDR3 region: CASSFALAGVDEQFF. DNA of the CDR3: TGTGCCAGCAGCTTCGCCCTAGCGGGGGTGGATGAGCAGTTCTTC. V is TRBV7-2 and J is TRBJ2-1, with TRBD2 matching 10 bases. The CDR3 covers 15 residues. The J segment lost 8 bases and the V segment lost 3 bases, leaving 7 bases of the junction unmatched. Germline CDR1 SGHTA, CDR2 FQGNSA.